This entry describes one T cell receptor beta chain. Repertoires were generated with immunoSEQ multiplex PCR, while TCRdb's copy carries only in-frame clones and drops some. Here the sample spans under 250,000 clones, approximately 90% being singletons. This sample was included in a study of blood T cell repertoires in COVID-19. The length of the CDR3 is 16 residues. V trimming: 2 bases; J trimming: 8 bases; junction bases outside the gene matches: 10. Germline V lookup: CDR1 MGHRA, CDR2 YSYEKL. The material sequenced was peripheral blood. This clonotype originated in a woman in her thirties or forties with acute or convalescent COVID-19. The rearrangement links TRBV4-1 to TRBJ1-4, with 8 bases aligning to TRBD1. Written as DNA, the CDR3 is TGCGCCAGCAGCCAAATTACAGGGGGTTGGGGGGAAAAACTGTTTTTT. This encodes CASSQITGGWGEKLFF.